The source of this TCR beta chain is a study of blood T cell repertoires in COVID-19. As for the study in general: The cDNA or gDNA used as material had been derived from T cells, B-cell-depleted T cells, or PBMCs.

This clone showed up just once. V was pared by 0 bases and J by 3 bases, with 11 bases between. Per germline, CDR1 LGHNA and CDR2 YSLEER. The CDR3 extends over 15 amino acids. TCRdb's table, derived via immunoSEQ multiplex PCR, lists solely in-frame clones and lacks some. This table holds 95,000 to 110,000 clones, about 90% found once. The clonotype was recovered from a woman under 40 with acute or convalescent COVID-19. The chain uses TRBV4-3 and TRBJ1-2; no clear D. The sample taken for sequencing was peripheral blood. The CDR3 protein is CASSQDLSLYYGYTF. CDR3 nucleotide sequence: TGCGCCAGCAGCCAAGATTTGAGCCTCTACTATGGCTACACCTTC.